This T cell receptor beta chain was profiled in a study of shared clonotypes between healthy human individuals. Trimming cost V 4 bases and J 5 bases; bases outside gene matches: 15. The CDR3 is 18 amino acids. Germline values: CDR1 KGHSH, CDR2 LQKENI. Profiled with immunoSEQ multiplex PCR; TCRdb holds only in-frame clones, not every one. The table has about 2.4 million clones, approximately 93% seen once. On this clone: The antigen is not known.

Whole-study findings and limits: Generally, naive subsets (rather than memory subsets) showed larger estimated richness.

Source material: naive CD4+ T cells from PBMCs. Subset here: CD45RA+ positively selected. The source is a young man in good health. Some clones in this sample may be carry-over from other donors' samples. The gene calls are TRBV18 and TRBJ2-1, with 9 bases identical to TRBD2. Here the CDR3 reads CASSRKRLAVGQNNEQFF. CDR3 nucleotides: TGTGCCAGCTCACGGAAACGACTAGCGGTAGGGCAGAACAATGAGCAGTTCTTC.